This T cell receptor beta chain was recovered during a study of OX40 agonist ivuxolimab in advanced cancers. Context from the whole study: Ivuxolimab was an agonistic, fully human IgG2 monoclonal antibody directed against OX40 (CD134), a costimulatory receptor. Peripheral TCRbeta sequencing was intended to test whether TCR sequence diversity was altered and clonal T-cell expansion was caused by ivuxolimab. Prior anti-PD-1, anti-PD-L1 or anti-CTLA-4 therapy was permitted, and checkpoint inhibitors had been received by roughly 40% of dose-escalation patients. The paper reports the monotherapy dose-escalation portion (N ≈ 50 patients) of the phase I ivuxolimab trial. Partial responses were achieved by three dose-escalation patients, of whom one had hepatocellular carcinoma and two had cutaneous melanoma. Among the 50 to 55 dose-escalation patients, some 19 had hepatocellular carcinoma, 15 or so melanoma, 9 renal cell carcinoma and 9 head and neck cancer. The dose-escalation cohort was roughly 80% male with a mean age of around 62 years, ranging from 23 to 79. Intravenous ivuxolimab was administered to patients every 2 weeks at six dose levels: 0.01, 0.1, 0.3, 1.5, 3 and 10 mg/kg.

Patients with a history of autoimmune disease or receiving systemic immunosuppression were excluded from the trial. Peripheral blood for TCR sequencing was collected from all dose cohorts at baseline, on cycle 4 day 1, and on cycle 7 day 1. The samples were drawn from a first-in-human, open-label, multicenter phase I dose-escalation trial of ivuxolimab. Adults with locally advanced or metastatic melanoma, renal cell carcinoma, hepatocellular carcinoma or head and neck squamous cell carcinoma were enrolled in the trial. Before TCR sequencing, CD4+ and CD8+ T cells were separately sorted from peripheral blood. Beyond this particular receptor, the publication reports: Low levels of normalized T-cell clonal expansion were also shown by some nonresponding patients. After ivuxolimab, CD8+ T cells had more expanded clones than CD4+ T cells on average. In the 0.1-3.0 mg/kg groups, partial responders had among the lowest normalized peripheral clonal expansion, particularly in CD8+ T cells. At doses of 0.1 to 3.0 mg/kg, clonal expansion of both CD4+ and CD8+ blood T cells was observed from baseline to week 6. Antigen specificity was not determined for the clonally expanded peripheral T cells.

Comments on this clone: The clone's antigen remains unknown. The sample holds no much larger clone one base away, and base qualities are not on file.

After removal of 5 bases from V and 4 bases from J, the junction retains 7 bases not matched to a gene. Including the terminal cysteine and phenylalanine, the CDR3 comprises 14 residues. The DNA shown is the 42-base CDR3, in frame from base 1. The CDR1 and CDR2 encoded by the germline V gene (reference sequence) are SEHNR and FQNEAQ. Genomic DNA was extracted from sorted cells for sequencing of the TCRbeta CDR3 region. The immunoSEQ Assay was used to sequence the TCRbeta CDR3 regions. This is the immuneACCESS table as TCRdb keeps it, with only in-frame sequences that have V and J called. A part of the clones is gone; compared with another copy, unresolved V genes explain less than half, and the rest is unexplained. This sample has about 44,000 clones in its table, and around 90% of those were observed once. Around 19% of the sample is held by the ten biggest clonotypes.

The chain is assembled from TRBV7-9 and TRBJ1-2; the junction holds 7 bases that match TRBD1. The sample consisted of CD4+ or CD8+ T cells sorted from blood, taken in a trial of the OX40 agonist ivuxolimab. This clonotype was sampled from an adult with an advanced solid tumor such as melanoma, head and neck, liver or kidney cancer. CDR3 region: CASSGDREFYGYTF. The nucleotides read TGTGCCAGCAGCGGGGACAGAGAGTTCTATGGCTACACCTTC.